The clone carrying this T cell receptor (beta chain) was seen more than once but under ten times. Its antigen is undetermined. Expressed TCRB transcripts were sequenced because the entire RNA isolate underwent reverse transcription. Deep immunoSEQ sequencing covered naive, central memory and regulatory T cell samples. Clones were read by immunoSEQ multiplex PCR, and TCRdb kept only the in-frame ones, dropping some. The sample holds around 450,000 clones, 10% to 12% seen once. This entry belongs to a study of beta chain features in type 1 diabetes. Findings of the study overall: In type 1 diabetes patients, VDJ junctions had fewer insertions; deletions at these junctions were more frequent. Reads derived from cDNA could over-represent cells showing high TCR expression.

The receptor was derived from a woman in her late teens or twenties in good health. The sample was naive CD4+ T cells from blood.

CDR3 coding DNA: TGTGCCAGCAGCTTGTTTAAGCGGGGGAACACAGATACGCAGTATTTT. It encodes CASSLFKRGNTDTQYF. The chain combines TRBV5-4 with TRBJ2-3; 8 nucleotides agree with TRBD2. The CDR3 contains 16 residues. The junction had 6 bases not matched to a gene; V was cut back by 1 base and J by 2 bases. Germline V gene data show CDR1 as SGHNT and CDR2 as YYREEE (reference sequence).